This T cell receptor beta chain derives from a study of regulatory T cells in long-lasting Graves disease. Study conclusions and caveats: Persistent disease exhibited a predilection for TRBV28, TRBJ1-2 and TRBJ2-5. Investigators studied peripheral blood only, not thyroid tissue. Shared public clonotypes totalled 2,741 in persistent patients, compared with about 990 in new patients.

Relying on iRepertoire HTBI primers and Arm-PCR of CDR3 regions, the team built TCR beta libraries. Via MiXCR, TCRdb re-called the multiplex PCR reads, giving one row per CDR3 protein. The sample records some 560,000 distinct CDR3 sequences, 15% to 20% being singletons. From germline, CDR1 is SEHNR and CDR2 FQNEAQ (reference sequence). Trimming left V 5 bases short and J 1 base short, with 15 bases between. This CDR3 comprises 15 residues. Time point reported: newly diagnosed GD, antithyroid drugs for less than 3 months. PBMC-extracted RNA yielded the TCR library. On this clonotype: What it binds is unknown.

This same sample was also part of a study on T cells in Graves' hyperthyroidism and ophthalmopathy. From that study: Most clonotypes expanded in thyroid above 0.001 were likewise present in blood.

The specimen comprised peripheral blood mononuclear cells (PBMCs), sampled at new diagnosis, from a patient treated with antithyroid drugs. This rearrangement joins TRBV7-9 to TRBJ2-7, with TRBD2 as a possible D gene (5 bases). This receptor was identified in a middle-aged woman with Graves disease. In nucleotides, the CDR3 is TGTGCCAGCAGCGCGACCGGGGAGCGTTCCTACGAGCAGTACTTC. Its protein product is CASSATGERSYEQYF.